The 18 T cell receptor beta chains listed next were all sequenced from one sample in a study of patients and donors after allogeneic stem cell transplantation. One entry per CDR3 protein, called by TCRdb with MiXCR from the RT-PCR reads. The table has over 400,000 distinct CDR3 sequences, 16% seen once. The sequenced material came from blood, either unsorted or a sorted T cell fraction (not recorded which). These receptors were taken from a human donor who was either an allogeneic HSCT recipient or a stem cell or donor lymphocyte infusion donor (not recorded which). It is not recorded whose cells these are; they may come from a transplant donor.

About this clonotype: Just one base apart from a much larger clone, this may be a read error. The chain carries TRBV28 and TRBJ1-2; a possible D gene is TRBD1 (5 bases). The germline gives CDR1 MDHEN, CDR2 SYDVKM. The CDR3 totals 14 residues. CDR3 coding DNA: TGTCCCAGCAGTTTAGTAGGGGCTGGCTATGGCTACACCTTC. Amino acid sequence: CPSSLVGAGYGYTF.

The sample holds a few counts of this clonotype. V gene TRBV13 combines with J gene TRBJ2-1; 15 bases are a match to TRBD2. Germline V gene data show CDR1 as PRHDT and CDR2 as FYEKMQ (reference sequence). V was clipped by 5 bases and J by 9 bases; unmatched bases: 11. This CDR3 spans 17 amino acids. CDR3 sequence reads: CASSSRGLAGGHGEQFF. CDR3 sequence (DNA): TGTGCCAGCAGCAGTCGAGGACTAGCGGGAGGGCATGGTGAGCAGTTCTTC.

V gene TRBV30 combines with J gene TRBJ2-5; no reliable D call. The germline CDR1 and CDR2 sequences are GTSNPN and SVGIG (reference sequence). This CDR3 has 13 amino acids. V was pared by 0 bases and J by 1 base, with 6 bases between. CDR3 DNA sequence: TGTGCCTGGAGTGTAGGGTCCCAAGAGACCCAGTACTTC. This sequence encodes CAWSVGSQETQYF.

This clonotype was observed a few times. The chain is built from TRBV7-2 and TRBJ1-4; TRBD1 matches 7 bases. This CDR3 is built from 12 residues. Germline trimming cut 4 bases from V and 14 bases from J; bases unmatched to any gene: 7. Germline V lookup: CDR1 SGHTA, CDR2 FQGNSA. DNA for the CDR3: TGTGCCAGCAGCTCTGACAGGGCCTTCCTGTTTTTT. Encoded protein: CASSSDRAFLFF.

In its sample, this clonotype was seen many times. CDR3 sequence (DNA): TGTGCCAGCAGTGAACTAGCGGGACCCGGGGAGCTGTTTTTT. Amino acid sequence: CASSELAGPGELFF. The chain couples TRBV25-1 to TRBJ2-2; 9 bases are a match to TRBD2. The CDR3 consists of 14 residues. Germline loops: CDR1 MGHDK, CDR2 SYGVNS. V trimming: 2 bases; J trimming: 6 bases; junction bases outside the gene matches: 1.

A few counts support this clonotype. V usage is TRBV6-5 and J usage is TRBJ1-1, with D perhaps matching TRBD1 (5 bases). V dropped 2 bases and J dropped 1 base, with 5 bases sitting between them. Germline CDR1 reads MNHEY; CDR2 reads SVGAGI. This CDR3 has 13 amino acids. In DNA form, the CDR3 reads TGTGCCAGCAGTTACCAGGGGAACACTGAAGCTTTCTTT. This gives the protein CASSYQGNTEAFF.

The J gene is TRBJ1-2, the V gene TRBV3-1; D not certain. The germline V and J ends were trimmed by 1 base and 8 bases, with 11 bases remaining between them. CDR3 length: 13 amino acids. Germline V gene data show CDR1 as LGHDT and CDR2 as YNNKEL (reference sequence). Here the CDR3 reads CASSQAPQRGYTF. The CDR3 bases are TGTGCCAGCAGCCAAGCCCCACAAAGGGGCTACACCTTC.

This clonotype appeared a few times. The V call is TRBV25-1, the J call TRBJ1-4; D possibly corresponds to TRBD1 (5 bases). Germline V gene sequence: CDR1 MGHDK, CDR2 SYGVNS. The CDR3 has 16 residues. V shed 0 bases and J shed 0 bases, with 8 bases lying between them. CDR3 DNA: TGTGCCAGCAGTGAATATGCGGGGCCAACTAATGAAAAACTGTTTTTT. Amino acids: CASSEYAGPTNEKLFF.

The V call is TRBV11-3, the J call TRBJ2-5; no firm D call. This CDR3 comprises 14 residues. CDR1 and CDR2 from the germline V gene are SGHNT and YENEEA. V shed 5 bases and J shed 0 bases, with 10 bases lying between them. As DNA, the CDR3 is TGTGCCAGCAGCCCGAGCCTGGACCAAGAGACCCAGTACTTC. It is translated as CASSPSLDQETQYF.

The chain recombines TRBV5-1 with TRBJ1-4; 10 bases are shared with TRBD1. With V trimmed by 3 bases and J by 3 bases, 5 bases remained unmatched. The CDR3 has 16 residues. The V gene's germline CDR1 is SGHRS and CDR2 YFSETQ. Here the CDR3 DNA reads TGCGCCAGCAGCTCCGGGACAGGGGTGGCTAATGAAAAACTGTTTTTT. Protein product: CASSSGTGVANEKLFF.

This clonotype was recorded a few times. V is TRBV5-1 and J is TRBJ2-3; 11 positions agree with TRBD2. V lost 4 bases to trimming and J lost 5 bases; unmatched junction nucleotides: 9. This CDR3 is built from 16 residues. Germline V gives CDR1 SGHRS, CDR2 YFSETQ. In nucleotides, the CDR3 is TGCGCCAGCAGCCCCGGACTAGCGGGCGATATAGATACGCAGTATTTT. Translating it yields CASSPGLAGDIDTQYF.

The V gene is TRBV5-1, the J gene TRBJ2-7; 11 nucleotides agree with TRBD2. Germline lookup yields CDR1 SGHRS and CDR2 YFSETQ. Trimming at V came to 0 bases and at J to 3 bases, leaving 11 bases not matched to a gene. The CDR3 is 18 amino acids. For the CDR3, the DNA is TGCGCCAGCAGCTTGGCCGCGGCTAGCGGGGGGATATTCTACGAGCAGTACTTC. Amino acid sequence: CASSLAAASGGIFYEQYF.

The gene calls are TRBV24-1 and TRBJ2-3; no firm D call. The CDR3 contains 12 residues. Germline V gives CDR1 KGHDR, CDR2 SFDVKD. V was clipped by 5 bases and J by 7 bases, with 9 bases between them. CDR3 sequence (DNA): TGTGCCACCAGTGCCCTTGGGAATACGCAGTATTTT. Translated, it gives CATSALGNTQYF.

This chain joins TRBV11-2 and TRBJ2-3; tentative D call: TRBD1 (6 bases). This CDR3 contains 16 residues. CDR1 SGHAT and CDR2 FQNNGV come from the germline V gene. V lost 6 bases and J lost 0, with 16 bases in between. This chain's CDR3 is CASRTLRDKSTDTQYF. CDR3 bases: TGTGCCAGCAGAACTCTCCGGGACAAGAGCACAGATACGCAGTATTTT.

This clonotype was recorded at least ten times. The chain uses TRBV12-3 or TRBV12-4 and TRBJ1-2; TRBD1 agrees at 7 bases. This CDR3 region has 12 residues. The junction had 6 bases not matched to a gene; V was cut back by 6 bases and J by 8 bases. The CDR3 region is CASRINRGGYTF. CDR3 DNA: TGTGCCAGCAGGATAAACAGGGGCGGCTACACCTTC.

The chain joins TRBV27 to TRBJ1-5; unclear D gene. Germline V gives CDR1 MNHEY, CDR2 SMNVEV (reference sequence). This CDR3 has 16 amino acids. V was trimmed by 3 bases and J by 2 bases, leaving 14 bases between them. The CDR3 bases are TGTGCCAGCAGTTTCTATCCAGTGATAGGCAATCAGCCCCAGCATTTT. Amino acids: CASSFYPVIGNQPQHF.

This chain links TRBV15 with TRBJ2-7; 11 bases align to TRBD1. From germline, CDR1 is LNHNV and CDR2 YYDKDF (reference sequence). The CDR3 runs to 15 residues. The junction had 7 bases not matched to a gene; V was cut back by 4 bases and J by 5 bases. The CDR3 reads CATSTWTGGSNEQYF. Here the CDR3 DNA reads TGTGCCACCAGCACCTGGACAGGGGGCTCTAACGAGCAGTACTTC.

Of note for this clonotype: A read error may explain this, as a much larger clone is one base away. The conserved phenylalanine or tryptophan normally closing the CDR3 is absent here, so this likely arose from a read error. The chain employs TRBV12-3 or TRBV12-4 and TRBJ2-1; D remains unclear. V lost 3 bases, J lost 3 bases, and 9 bases lay in between. The CDR3 spans 14 residues. The CDR3 loop is CASSFMGNYNEQFS. CDR3 in DNA: TGTGCCAGCAGTTTTATGGGAAACTACAATGAGCAGTTCTCC.